This T cell receptor (beta chain) was retrieved from a study of T cell clonotyping in hematopoietic cell transplantation. Looking at the study overall: Pretransplant recipient samples were taken after cytoreduction. Broader study findings: Broader posttransplant TCR repertoire diversity was predicted by graft donor and pretransplant recipient Inverse Simpson Index values.

This clone was seen only once. Its specificity is unknown. Per germline, CDR1 PRHDT and CDR2 FYEKMQ (reference sequence). V gave up 0 bases and J gave up 3 bases, with 9 bases separating them. The CDR3 sequence is 15 residues long. Clones were read by immunoSEQ multiplex PCR, and TCRdb kept only the in-frame ones, dropping some. Counted here are more than 20,000 clones, about 79% occurring once; the ten biggest clones make up more than 20%. Time point reported: recipient sample about 28 days before transplant, after cytoreduction. Recipient blood drawn about 28 days pretransplant and days 30, 100, 180 after.

Material: peripheral blood mononuclear cells, obtained before stem cell transplant. This rearrangement joins TRBV13 to TRBJ1-5; weak D call: TRBD1 (6 bases). The sequence was obtained from a woman between 55 and 75 years old with acute myeloid leukemia. Some clones in this sample may be carry-over from other donors' samples. CDR3 region: CASSLGGHTNQPQHF. The CDR3 coding sequence is TGTGCCAGCAGCTTAGGGGGACACACCAATCAGCCCCAGCATTTT.